Below, 24 T cell receptor beta chains from the same sample are listed, as sequenced in a study of CD8+ T cells in alopecia areata. The treatment is: oral pan-JAK inhibitor, 5-10 mg twice daily. Extracted from the samples, RNA was reverse transcribed into cDNA to serve as the sequencing template. The table came from immunoSEQ multiplex PCR; TCRdb's copy has only in-frame clones and leaves some out. The data show 150,000 to 200,000 clones, roughly 60% seen once. The specimen comprised CD4+ T cells sorted from blood, sampled at week 24, from a patient treated with tofacitinib. These receptors originate from a human donor with alopecia areata.

V gene TRBV5-1 combines with J gene TRBJ2-3; D may be TRBD1 (5 bases). Germline CDR1 is SGHRS and CDR2 is YFSETQ. The V and J ends lost 3 bases and 2 bases respectively, with 10 bases between them. The CDR3 totals 14 residues. The CDR3 is CASSYLDNTDTQYF. In nucleotides, the CDR3 is TGCGCCAGCAGCTACCTGGACAACACAGATACGCAGTATTTT.

The CDR3 DNA is TGTGCCAGCAGCGTAGGAACAGGGGGGCCCTACGAGCAGTACTTC. Translated: CASSVGTGGPYEQYF. This chain connects TRBV9 to TRBJ2-7, with 8 bases matching TRBD1. Germline V gives CDR1 SGDLS, CDR2 YYNGEE. The CDR3 is 15 amino acids. J gave up 2 bases and V 0 bases, and 4 bases lay outside the gene matches.

The CDR3 DNA reads as TGTGCCTGGAGCAGACACGGGGGACTAGCGGGGTTGAATGAGCAGTTCTTC. Translation gives CAWSRHGGLAGLNEQFF. The chain has TRBV30 and TRBJ2-1; 13 nucleotides match TRBD2. In germline, CDR1 is GTSNPN, CDR2 SVGIG (reference sequence). V was pared by 3 bases and J by 7 bases, with 12 bases of the junction left unmatched. The CDR3 runs to 17 residues.

The chain is built from TRBV7-8 and TRBJ2-1, with D uncertain. V lost 6 bases and J 0 bases, leaving 15 bases between the germline ends. Germline CDR1 and CDR2: SGHVS and FQNEAQ. The CDR3 spans 16 residues. CDR3: CASRLTGPNSYNEQFF. CDR3 bases: TGTGCCAGCAGGCTTACCGGGCCGAACTCCTACAATGAGCAGTTCTTC.

V gene TRBV9 combines with J gene TRBJ2-1, with a possible D match to TRBD2 (6 bases). V was pared by 10 bases and J by 14 bases, with 19 bases between. This CDR3 has 11 residues. Germline V gives CDR1 SGDLS, CDR2 YYNGEE. The CDR3 bases are TGTGCCCCCGACCCCTCTAGCGTTAAGTTCTTC. It specifies CAPDPSSVKFF.

A single count supports this clone. The chain joins TRBV6-5 to TRBJ1-2; no definite D call. Trimming cost V 8 bases and J 6 bases, with 7 bases left between them. Germline CDR1 MNHEY, CDR2 SVGAGI. The length of the CDR3 is 10 residues. The DNA for the CDR3 is TGTGCCAGCCGGGGTCATGGCTACACCTTC. Its protein is CASRGHGYTF.

V gene TRBV23-1 combines with J gene TRBJ1-1, with TRBD1 as a possible D gene (6 bases). TRBV23-1 is given ORF status, its function remaining uncertain. V was shortened by 0 bases and J by 8 bases, with 7 bases between the two germline ends. The CDR3 length is 12 residues. The CDR3 DNA sequence: TGCGCCAGCAGTCAATCCGGACAGGAAGCTTTCTTT. This codes for CASSQSGQEAFF.

This clone has more than one count but fewer than ten. The chain is built from TRBV29-1 and TRBJ2-1; tentatively, D is TRBD1 (6 bases). V gave up 3 bases and J gave up 4 bases, with 13 bases separating them. There are 14 residues in the CDR3. Germline V gives CDR1 SQVTM, CDR2 ANQGSEA. The CDR3 loop reads CSVEAGEVYNEQFF. CDR3 DNA sequence: TGCAGCGTTGAGGCAGGGGAAGTATACAATGAGCAGTTCTTC.

The CDR3 sequence: CASSLEGTSYSYEQYF. The CDR3 bases are TGTGCCAGCAGCTTAGAAGGGACTAGCTACTCCTACGAGCAGTACTTC. The V gene is TRBV7-8, the J gene TRBJ2-7; 9 positions agree with TRBD2. The germline gives CDR1 SGHVS, CDR2 FQNEAQ. This CDR3 contains 16 residues. J lost 0 bases, V lost 1 base, and 4 bases had no gene match.

The chain links TRBV29-1 to TRBJ1-1, with D unclear. The V gene's germline CDR1 is SQVTM and CDR2 ANQGSEA. V was pared by 7 bases and J by 6 bases, with 21 bases between. The CDR3 runs 14 residues. The CDR3 region is CSELPWAEGAEAFF. The CDR3 bases are TGCAGCGAGCTCCCCTGGGCCGAGGGCGCTGAAGCTTTCTTT.

This clone appeared a few times. CDR3 DNA sequence: TGTGCCAGCAGTAGGGGGCGAGTTTACGAGCAGTACTTC. It specifies CASSRGRVYEQYF. The rearrangement uses TRBV27 and TRBJ2-7; 7 bases agree with TRBD1. Germline lookup yields CDR1 MNHEY and CDR2 SMNVEV (reference sequence). The CDR3 loop spans 13 amino acids. The V and J ends lost 5 bases and 4 bases, in that order; junction bases with no gene match: 5.

Only a few counts were recorded for this clone. The rearrangement links TRBV2 to TRBJ1-6, with a tentative D call TRBD1 (6 bases). This CDR3 region has 15 residues. V was cut by 6 bases and J by 8 bases, with 17 bases left in between. In germline, CDR1 is SNHLY, CDR2 FYNNEI. CDR3 residues: CASSLGGADDSPLHF. The CDR3 nucleotides read TGTGCCAGCAGCCTGGGGGGGGCTGACGATTCACCCCTCCACTTT.

The J gene is TRBJ2-1, the V gene TRBV7-2; maybe TRBD2 (6 bases). CDR3 length: 13 residues. Per germline, CDR1 SGHTA and CDR2 FQGNSA. Trimming removed 10 bases from V and 7 bases from J, with 17 bases in between. The CDR3 bases are TGTGCCAAACAAAGTACTAGCTTGAATGAGCAGTTCTTC. This codes for CAKQSTSLNEQFF.

This rearrangement joins TRBV29-1 to TRBJ2-1; D is tentatively TRBD1 or TRBD2 (6 bases each). This CDR3 is built from 16 residues. Trimming removed 0 bases at V and 9 bases at J, with 21 bases between. Germline loops: CDR1 SQVTM, CDR2 ANQGSEA. CDR3 loop: CSVEDSIGGSFAEQFF. CDR3 DNA sequence: TGCAGCGTTGAAGATTCGATCGGGGGCTCTTTTGCTGAGCAGTTCTTC.

This clone was recorded many times. This sequence joins TRBV5-1 and TRBJ1-2, with a weak D call TRBD1 (6 bases). There are 13 residues in the CDR3. CDR1 is SGHRS, CDR2 YFSETQ, per germline. Trimming left V 4 bases short and J 2 bases short, with 9 bases between. The CDR3 loop is CASSPQGNYGYTF. CDR3 coding DNA: TGCGCCAGCAGCCCACAGGGAAACTATGGCTACACCTTC. Together with reference TRBV5-1 and TRBJ1-2, the CDR3 gives the full variable domain: KAGVTQTPRYLIKTRGQQVTLSCSPISGHRSVSWYQQTPGQGLQFLFEYFSETQRNKGNFPGRFSGRQFSNSRSEMNVSTLELGDSALYLCASSPQGNYGYTFGSGTRLTVV.

The chain joins TRBV11-2 to TRBJ2-4; TRBD1 might be the D (6 bases). Trimming stripped 3 bases from V and 0 bases from J, with 9 bases between. The CDR3 totals 15 residues. Germline V gene lookup returns CDR1 SGHAT and CDR2 FQNNGV. The CDR3 DNA reads as TGTGCCAGCAGCTTGGGGGCCGCAGCCAAAAACATTCAGTACTTC. Its protein is CASSLGAAAKNIQYF.

This clone was found once. The gene calls are TRBV5-4 and TRBJ1-6; D is undetermined. V lost 3 bases and J 5 bases, leaving 18 bases between the germline ends. This CDR3 is built from 17 residues. Germline V gene lookup returns CDR1 SGHNT and CDR2 YYREEE (reference sequence). CDR3 bases: TGTGCCAGCAGCTCGAGTCCCGAACACCGTGATAATTCACCCCTCCACTTT. This translates into CASSSSPEHRDNSPLHF.

Concerning this clone: Additional DNA sequences in this sample encode the identical CDR3. The chain uses TRBV30 and TRBJ1-5; 7 bases agree with TRBD1. CDR1 and CDR2 from the germline V gene are GTSNPN and SVGIG (reference sequence). J lost 4 bases, V lost 0 bases, and 3 bases had no gene match. CDR3 size: 14 residues. The CDR3 loop reads CAWSVRQGNQPQHF. The CDR3 DNA sequence: TGTGCCTGGAGTGTACGACAGGGAAATCAGCCCCAGCATTTT.

The chain is built from TRBV4-3 and TRBJ1-2, with TRBD1 matching over 8 bases. Losses at the gene ends were 0 bases for V and 5 bases for J; bases not matched to a gene: 8. This CDR3 has 16 amino acids. The germline V gene encodes CDR1 LGHNA and CDR2 YSLEER. Here the CDR3 reads CASSQDSSWTGYGYTF. CDR3 bases: TGCGCCAGCAGCCAAGATTCGTCATGGACAGGGTATGGCTACACCTTC.

V usage is TRBV29-1 and J usage is TRBJ1-1; D is ambiguous. The ends were cut back, 6 bases at V and 11 bases at J, with 22 bases in the middle. Per germline, CDR1 SQVTM and CDR2 ANQGSEA. The CDR3 runs 13 residues. CDR3 coding DNA: TGCAGCGTAACCCCAAAGGTGAAGGGATCCGCTTTCTTT. This gives the protein CSVTPKVKGSAFF.

Only a few counts were recorded for this clone. The rearrangement uses TRBV11-2 and TRBJ1-2; 9 bases fit TRBD1. Per the germline V gene, CDR1 is SGHAT and CDR2 is FQNNGV. Trimming at V came to 5 bases and at J to 8 bases, leaving 18 bases not matched to a gene. CDR3 size: 17 residues. The chain's CDR3 is CASSRFSGQGAAGGYTF. The CDR3 nucleotides read TGTGCCAGCAGCCGTTTTTCGGGACAGGGCGCCGCGGGCGGCTACACCTTC.

A note on this clone: This sample also contains other DNA sequences that code for the same CDR3. The gene calls are TRBV6-1 and TRBJ2-3; D is possibly TRBD1 (8 bases). CDR3 length: 15 amino acids. Germline values: CDR1 MNHNS, CDR2 SASEGT. The V end was cut by 6 bases, the J end by 4 bases, with 17 bases between. The CDR3 sequence: CASSGQGGSPDTQYF. The CDR3 coding sequence is TGTGCCAGCAGCGGACAGGGAGGGAGCCCAGATACGCAGTATTTT.

This clone has a handful of counts. The gene calls are TRBV7-2 and TRBJ2-7; perhaps D is TRBD1 or TRBD2 (5 bases each). The V gene's germline CDR1 is SGHTA and CDR2 FQGNSA. V shed 2 bases and J shed 0 bases, with 14 bases lying between them. This CDR3 comprises 16 residues. This CDR3 is CASSLLPWGSSYEQYF. The CDR3 bases are TGTGCCAGCAGCTTACTTCCGTGGGGGAGCTCCTACGAGCAGTACTTC.

This clone was seen a handful of times. The J gene is TRBJ2-1, the V gene TRBV7-8; 11 positions agree with TRBD2. The germline CDR1 and CDR2 sequences are SGHVS and FQNEAQ. The CDR3 has 18 residues. V was pared by 1 base and J by 1 base, with 6 bases of the junction left unmatched. CDR3 coding DNA: TGTGCCAGCAGCTTAGTTGGACTAGCGGGTCTTTCCTACAATGAGCAGTTCTTC. Protein sequence: CASSLVGLAGLSYNEQFF.